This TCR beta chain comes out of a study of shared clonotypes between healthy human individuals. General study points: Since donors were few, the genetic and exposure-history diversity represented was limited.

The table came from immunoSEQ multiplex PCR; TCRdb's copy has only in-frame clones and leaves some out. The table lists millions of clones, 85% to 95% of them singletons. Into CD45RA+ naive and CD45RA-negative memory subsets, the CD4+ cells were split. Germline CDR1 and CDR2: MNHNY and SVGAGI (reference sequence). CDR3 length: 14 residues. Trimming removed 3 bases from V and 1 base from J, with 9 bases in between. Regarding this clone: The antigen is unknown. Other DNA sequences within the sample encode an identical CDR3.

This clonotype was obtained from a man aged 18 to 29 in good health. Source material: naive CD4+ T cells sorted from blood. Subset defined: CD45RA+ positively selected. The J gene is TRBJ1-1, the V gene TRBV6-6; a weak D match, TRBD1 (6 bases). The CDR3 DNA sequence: TGTGCCAGCAGTTATCTACAGGGGAACACTGAAGCTTTCTTT. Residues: CASSYLQGNTEAFF.